Reported below is one T cell receptor beta chain. The data were taken from a study of blood T cell repertoires in COVID-19. Across the study: Collection of acute and convalescent COVID-19 samples took place in the United States, Italy and Spain. In each case, the material was cDNA or gDNA derived from T cells, B-cell-depleted T cells, or PBMCs.

The length of the CDR3 is 19 residues. Germline V gene sequence: CDR1 MDHEN, CDR2 SYDVKM. V shed 5 bases and J 5 bases; nucleotides not matched to a gene: 16. Methods used by the authors: Estimates of nucleated cell counts were drawn from the amplification of reference gene primers. Sequencing was performed with immunoSEQ multiplex PCR; in TCRdb, only in-frame clones are kept and a portion is missing. D and trimming were read from the DNA, whereas the V and J calls and clone size are those reported in that table. There are some 64,000 clones in the sample; about 75% occur only once, and 51% lies in the top ten. Participants were aged roughly 18 to 90 years, lived in roughly 25 US areas, and enrolled virtually.

This chain joins TRBV28 and TRBJ1-4; TRBD1 aligns across 11 bases. Sequencing used PBMCs or T cells enriched from blood (not recorded which). This TCR was recovered from a woman aged 55-75 years who had been exposed to COVID-19. The CDR3 is CASSRAGGTGGGRNEKLFF. CDR3 nucleotide sequence: TGTGCCAGCAGTAGAGCGGGCGGGACAGGGGGTGGACGCAATGAAAAACTGTTTTTT.